The 30 T cell receptor beta chains reported below all come from one sample, sequenced in a study of a mutant IDH1 vaccine in newly diagnosed glioma. The time point denotes: week 47, end of study. Every vaccination contained 300 ug of the mutant IDH1 20-mer peptide and was paired with topical imiquimod. TCRdb's copy holds only in-frame clones and misses some; the assay was immunoSEQ multiplex PCR. Of approximately 100,000 clones detected, over 85% appear once; the ten largest clones hold approximately 0.8%. No cognate antigen is known for these TCRs. The source was PBMCs, collected from a glioma patient whose treatment included an IDH1 peptide vaccine. Receptors were obtained from a woman between 50 and 59 years old with glioma.

The chain couples TRBV7-2 to TRBJ2-3, with TRBD2 matching over 11 bases. The CDR3 covers 15 residues. Looked up from germline, CDR1 is SGHTA and CDR2 is FQGNSA. V lost 3 bases and J lost 6; bases outside the gene matches: 5. CDR3 in amino acids: CASSFTSGRADTQYF. The CDR3 DNA follows: TGTGCCAGCAGCTTCACTAGCGGGAGAGCTGATACGCAGTATTTT.

On this clone itself: The same CDR3 is also encoded by other DNA sequences in this sample. The CDR3 sequence: CASSPGTNNYEQYF. The CDR3 region has the DNA TGTGCCAGTAGTCCCGGGACGAATAATTACGAGCAGTACTTC. V gene TRBV19 combines with J gene TRBJ2-7; D might be TRBD1 or TRBD2, each matching 5 bases. The ends were cut back, 5 bases at V and 4 bases at J, with 15 bases in the middle. This CDR3 spans 14 amino acids. The germline V gene has CDR1 LNHDA and CDR2 SQIVND (reference sequence).

V usage is TRBV14 and J usage is TRBJ1-1; D possibly corresponds to TRBD1 (5 bases). From germline, CDR1 is SGHDN and CDR2 FVKESK. The V gene lost 0 bases and the J gene lost 1 base, with 15 bases spanning the gap. This CDR3 has 17 amino acids. The CDR3 here is CASSQEWGFQANTEAFF. Written as DNA, the CDR3 is TGTGCCAGCAGCCAAGAGTGGGGGTTTCAGGCGAACACTGAAGCTTTCTTT. Filled out from reference TRBV14 and TRBJ1-1, the complete variable domain reads EAGVTQFPSHSVIEKGQTVTLRCDPISGHDNLYWYRRVMGKEIKFLLHFVKESKQDESGMPNNRFLAERTGGTYSTLKVQPAELEDSGVYFCASSQEWGFQANTEAFFGQGTRLTVV.

This rearrangement joins TRBV27 to TRBJ1-4, with 8 bases matching TRBD1. The CDR3 is 14 residues long. The V gene end was trimmed by 5 bases and the J gene end by 7 bases; junction bases not matched to a gene: 6. CDR1 and CDR2 from the germline V gene are MNHEY and SMNVEV (reference sequence). Written as DNA, the CDR3 is TGTGCCAGCAGTATCGACAGGGGAAGTGAAAAACTGTTTTTT. Amino acid sequence: CASSIDRGSEKLFF.

The rearrangement joins TRBV5-4 to TRBJ1-4; 11 bases agree with TRBD1. The junction had 1 base not matched to a gene; V was cut back by 2 bases and J by 7 bases. CDR1 and CDR2 (germline): SGHNT, YYREEE (reference sequence). This CDR3 region has 14 residues. CDR3 DNA: TGTGCCAGCAGCTTCGGACAGGGGGCTGAAAAACTGTTTTTT. Its protein product is CASSFGQGAEKLFF.

The V and J genes are TRBV2 and TRBJ2-5, with 7 bases that match TRBD2. Germline V gene sequence: CDR1 SNHLY, CDR2 FYNNEI. Germline trimming cut 2 bases from V and 4 bases from J; bases unmatched to any gene: 4. There are 14 residues in the CDR3. CDR3 nucleotide sequence: TGTGCCAGCAGTGAACCCTGGACTAGAGAGACCCAGTACTTC. This codes for CASSEPWTRETQYF. The complete variable domain, with remaining parts taken from reference TRBV2 and TRBJ2-5, reads EPEVTQTPSHQVTQMGQEVILRCVPISNHLYFYWYRQILGQKVEFLVSFYNNEISEKSEIFDDQFSVERPDGSNFTLKIRSTKLEDSAMYFCASSEPWTRETQYFGPGTRLLVL.

The rearrangement joins TRBV6-6 to TRBJ2-1; 7 bases match TRBD2. Germline assignment: CDR1 MNHNY and CDR2 SVGAGI (reference sequence). Germline trimming cut 8 bases from V and 6 bases from J; bases unmatched to any gene: 10. This CDR3 has 14 amino acids. CDR3 residues: CASAWGEGPNEQFF. CDR3 DNA: TGTGCCAGCGCCTGGGGGGAGGGCCCCAATGAGCAGTTCTTC.

This clone is a singleton in its sample. The rearrangement links TRBV9 to TRBJ2-7, with 10 bases matching TRBD2. V shed 3 bases and J 4 bases; nucleotides not matched to a gene: 7. The CDR3 spans 15 residues. The germline V gene encodes CDR1 SGDLS and CDR2 YYNGEE. CDR3 nucleotides: TGTGCCAGCAGCGCCTCAGCGGGAGGGCCTTACGAGCAGTACTTC. This codes for CASSASAGGPYEQYF. Drawing the rest from reference TRBV9 and TRBJ2-7, the complete variable domain is DSGVTQTPKHLITATGQRVTLRCSPRSGDLSVYWYQQSLDQGLQFLIQYYNGEERAKGNILERFSAQQFPDLHSELNLSSLELGDSALYFCASSASAGGPYEQYFGPGTRLTVT.

This chain connects TRBV5-1 to TRBJ2-1, with TRBD2 matching over 12 bases. Germline V gene data show CDR1 as SGHRS and CDR2 as YFSETQ. There are 17 residues in the CDR3. With 3 bases clipped from V and 4 bases from J, the junction kept 8 bases outside the gene matches. The CDR3 loop is CASSSEPGLAGYNEQFF. The CDR3 bases are TGCGCCAGCAGCTCCGAACCCGGACTAGCGGGGTACAATGAGCAGTTCTTC.

This chain connects TRBV5-5 to TRBJ2-5, with D perhaps given as TRBD1 or TRBD2 (5 bases each). V dropped 2 bases and J dropped 6 bases, with 11 bases sitting between them. The CDR3 length is 13 residues. Germline V gene data show CDR1 as SGHKS and CDR2 as YYEKEE (reference sequence). The CDR3 loop is CASSLLRGKTQYF. DNA of the CDR3: TGTGCCAGCAGCTTATTGAGGGGAAAGACCCAGTACTTC.

V usage is TRBV28 and J usage is TRBJ2-4; 12 positions match TRBD2. The junction had 0 bases not matched to a gene; V was cut back by 3 bases and J by 6 bases. Germline CDR1 MDHEN, CDR2 SYDVKM. The CDR3 is 14 residues long. The chain's CDR3 is CASSLTSGRNIQYF. The CDR3 DNA is TGTGCCAGCAGTTTGACTAGCGGGAGAAACATTCAGTACTTC.

The gene calls are TRBV5-1 and TRBJ2-1, with D tentatively TRBD1 or TRBD2 (5 bases each). CDR3 length equals 14 residues. Germline V gene lookup returns CDR1 SGHRS and CDR2 YFSETQ. V was clipped by 1 base and J by 6 bases, with 11 bases between them. In DNA, the CDR3 is TGCGCCAGCAGCTTGACCGGGGCGGGCAATGAGCAGTTCTTC. Amino acids: CASSLTGAGNEQFF.

This rearrangement joins TRBV9 to TRBJ2-1; D remains ambiguous. Germline CDR1 and CDR2: SGDLS and YYNGEE. This CDR3 spans 12 amino acids. The V and J ends lost 4 bases and 7 bases respectively, with 9 bases between them. The CDR3 protein is CASSPLGNEQFF. The CDR3 DNA reads as TGTGCCAGCAGCCCCCTGGGGAATGAGCAGTTCTTC.

V usage is TRBV7-9 and J usage is TRBJ2-5, with D tentatively TRBD1 or TRBD2 (5 bases each). Germline CDR1 reads SEHNR; CDR2 reads FQNEAQ (reference sequence). The CDR3 loop spans 16 amino acids. Deletions cut 1 base from V and 5 bases from J, with 17 bases between. The DNA of the CDR3 is TGTGCCAGCAGCTTAGAGGGACGGCCCCCCGGGGAGACCCAGTACTTC. Its protein product is CASSLEGRPPGETQYF.

The chain recombines TRBV28 with TRBJ1-1, with 7 bases that match TRBD1. This CDR3 is 12 amino acids long. Per the germline V gene, CDR1 is MDHEN and CDR2 is SYDVKM. The V gene end was trimmed by 11 bases and the J gene end by 4 bases; junction bases not matched to a gene: 7. The CDR3 here is CACRDSVTEAFF. The CDR3 nucleotides read TGTGCCTGCCGGGACAGTGTCACTGAAGCTTTCTTT. Supplemented by reference TRBV28 and TRBJ1-1, the full variable domain reads DVKVTQSSRYLVKRTGEKVFLECVQDMDHENMFWYRQDPGLGLRLIYFSYDVKMKEKGDIPEGYSVSREKKERFSLILESASTNQTSMYLCACRDSVTEAFFGQGTRLTVV.

V is TRBV28 and J is TRBJ2-7, with 11 nucleotides matching TRBD2. Germline CDR1 and CDR2: MDHEN and SYDVKM. The CDR3 runs 17 residues. V shed 6 bases and J 3 bases; nucleotides not matched to a gene: 13. CDR3: CASSDRYGTSGHYEQYF. CDR3 bases: TGTGCCAGCAGCGATCGGTACGGGACTAGCGGCCACTACGAGCAGTACTTC.

V gene TRBV30 combines with J gene TRBJ2-2; 11 nucleotides agree with TRBD1. The CDR3 covers 13 residues. CDR1 is GTSNPN, CDR2 SVGIG, per germline (reference sequence). V lost 6 bases, J lost 7 bases, and 4 bases stayed unmatched. CDR3 DNA: TGTGCCTGCCGGACAGGGGGCAGCGGGGAGCTGTTTTTT. Translated: CACRTGGSGELFF.

The chain couples TRBV28 to TRBJ2-3; D remains ambiguous. This CDR3 spans 13 amino acids. V was cut by 4 bases and J by 0 bases, with 5 bases left in between. Germline V gene sequence: CDR1 MDHEN, CDR2 SYDVKM. Here the CDR3 DNA reads TGTGCCAGCAGTTATCCTAGCACAGATACGCAGTATTTT. Encoded protein: CASSYPSTDTQYF.

The chain couples TRBV11-2 to TRBJ2-5; TRBD2 aligns across 8 bases. The CDR3 is 14 amino acids. Germline V lookup: CDR1 SGHAT, CDR2 FQNNGV. J was trimmed by 4 bases and V by 5 bases; bases with no gene match: 6. CDR3 sequence reads: CASSPGTSTETQYF. The CDR3 DNA reads as TGTGCCAGCAGCCCCGGGACTAGTACAGAGACCCAGTACTTC.

With respect to this clone: The sample carries other DNA sequences with the same CDR3. The DNA of the CDR3 is TGCAGCGCCCGCGGGGGGGGGCTTCCGAACACCGGGGAGCTGTTTTTT. Translating gives CSARGGGLPNTGELFF. The gene calls are TRBV29-1 and TRBJ2-2; 9 nucleotides match TRBD2. This CDR3 region has 16 residues. Germline V gene lookup returns CDR1 SQVTM and CDR2 ANQGSEA. V shed 7 bases, J shed 0 bases, and the junction held 9 bases outside the gene matches.

V and J are TRBV29-1 and TRBJ2-1; 9 nucleotides agree with TRBD2. The CDR3 length is 14 residues. The V gene's germline CDR1 is SQVTM and CDR2 ANQGSEA. Germline trimming cut 4 bases from V and 4 bases from J; bases unmatched to any gene: 5. The DNA of the CDR3 is TGCAGCGTTGGAGGGCTAGCGGGGTACAATGAGCAGTTCTTC. As protein: CSVGGLAGYNEQFF.

The V call is TRBV4-1, the J call TRBJ2-7; D not certain. This CDR3 has 15 amino acids. Germline CDR1 and CDR2: MGHRA and YSYEKL. The ends were cut back, 1 base at V and 1 base at J, with 11 bases in the middle. The CDR3 region is CASSQASPSSYEQYF. Written as DNA, the CDR3 is TGCGCCAGCAGCCAAGCCAGTCCTTCGTCCTACGAGCAGTACTTC.

The chain couples TRBV18 to TRBJ2-1, with 11 bases that match TRBD2. Trimming at V came to 2 bases and at J to 6 bases, leaving 3 bases not matched to a gene. This CDR3 is 15 amino acids long. The germline V gene encodes CDR1 KGHSH and CDR2 LQKENI. As DNA, the CDR3 is TGTGCCAGCTCACCAATAGCGGGAGGGCCCAATGAGCAGTTCTTC. It translates to CASSPIAGGPNEQFF.

Of note for this clone: One end of the junction varies from germline; a read error may be responsible. V usage is TRBV5-8 and J usage is TRBJ1-3; tentative D call: TRBD1 (6 bases). Germline V CDR1 and CDR2: SGHTS, YDEGEE. The CDR3 runs 15 residues. The CDR3 DNA follows: TGTGCCAGCAGGTTGGACAGAATCTCTGGAAACACCATATATTTT. Protein product: CASRLDRISGNTIYF. The full variable domain, completed using reference TRBV5-8 and TRBJ1-3, is EAGVTQSPTHLIKTRGQQATLRCSPISGHTSVYWYQQALGLGLQFLLWYDEGEERNRGNFPPRFSGRQFPNYSSELNVNALELEDSALYLCASRLDRISGNTIYFGEGSWLTVV.

This clone was counted only a few times. The chain links TRBV5-4 to TRBJ2-7; 7 nucleotides match TRBD2. The CDR3 runs to 14 residues. CDR1 SGHNT and CDR2 YYREEE come from the germline V gene (reference sequence). The ends lost 4 bases at V and 6 bases at J; junction bases unmatched: 10. DNA of the CDR3: TGTGCCAGCAGCCCCCGGACTAGAGAAGGCGAGCAGTACTTC. Its protein is CASSPRTREGEQYF.

As to this clone: The germline gene is not matched at one end of the junction; a read error may be the cause. This sequence joins TRBV18 and TRBJ2-4, with D possibly matching TRBD1 (5 bases). The CDR3 runs 16 residues. Germline V gene data show CDR1 as KGHSH and CDR2 as LQKENI. The CDR3 coding sequence is TGTGCCAGCTCCCCACCCTCAGGGTTAGCCAAAAACATTCAGTACTTC. Its translation is CASSPPSGLAKNIQYF.

V and J are TRBV27 and TRBJ1-4, with TRBD1 matching 8 bases. The CDR3 is 15 residues long. In germline, CDR1 is MNHEY, CDR2 SMNVEV (reference sequence). Germline trimming cut 5 bases from V and 5 bases from J; bases unmatched to any gene: 7. CDR3: CASSPWDRSNEKLFF. CDR3 nucleotides: TGTGCCAGCAGTCCTTGGGACAGGAGCAATGAAAAACTGTTTTTT.

J is TRBJ1-5 and V is TRBV9; D ambiguous. Germline V gene lookup returns CDR1 SGDLS and CDR2 YYNGEE. V was cut by 4 bases and J by 4 bases, with 15 bases left in between. This CDR3 has 15 residues. CDR3 bases: TGTGCCAGCAGCCTCGGACCCGGACCGAATCAGCCCCAGCATTTT. Its protein is CASSLGPGPNQPQHF.

The rearrangement links TRBV6-5 to TRBJ1-6; unclear D gene. Trimming pared 4 bases from V and 5 bases from J, leaving 3 bases between. This CDR3 comprises 12 residues. Germline values: CDR1 MNHEY, CDR2 SVGAGI. DNA for the CDR3: TGTGCCAGCAGTTCCCATAATTCACCCCTCCACTTT. It encodes CASSSHNSPLHF.

The gene calls are TRBV11-3 and TRBJ2-2; 13 bases agree with TRBD2. V trimming: 4 bases; J trimming: 7 bases; junction bases outside the gene matches: 3. Germline V gene sequence: CDR1 SGHNT, CDR2 YENEEA. The CDR3 covers 15 residues. CDR3 protein: CASSWTSGGVGELFF. The CDR3 DNA reads TGTGCCAGCAGCTGGACTAGCGGGGGAGTCGGGGAGCTGTTTTTT.